What follows are 16 T cell receptor beta chains derived from one specimen sequenced in a study of identical twins. TCRdb re-derived calls from the 5' RACE reads in MiXCR, one entry per CDR3 protein. Here the sample spans about 550,000 distinct CDR3 sequences, 20% to 25% being singletons. The same data also contributed to another study, on yellow fever vaccine responses in identical twins.

The sample was CD4+ T cells sorted from blood. The source of these receptors is a woman aged 18 to 35 in good health.

The chain combines TRBV10-3 with TRBJ2-3; TRBD2 aligns across 14 bases. CDR1 and CDR2 from the germline V gene are ENHRY and SYGVKD. This CDR3 has 18 residues. After removal of 6 bases from V and 3 bases from J, the junction contained 11 bases not matched to a gene. This CDR3 is CAISITRTSGGPTDTQYF. The CDR3 DNA is TGTGCCATCAGCATTACCCGGACTAGCGGGGGGCCGACAGATACGCAGTATTTT.

This chain uses TRBV4-2 with TRBJ2-1; a weak D match, TRBD2 (5 bases). Between the trimmed V and J ends, which lost 0 bases and 4 bases, there was a span of 10 bases. CDR3 length: 15 residues. Germline assignment: CDR1 LGHNA and CDR2 YNFKEQ. In nucleotides, the CDR3 is TGTGCCAGCAGCCAAGATCTAGCAGCGTACAATGAGCAGTTCTTC. The encoded protein is CASSQDLAAYNEQFF.

The V gene is TRBV5-1, the J gene TRBJ2-7; no firm D call. The CDR3 extends over 13 amino acids. Per the germline V gene, CDR1 is SGHRS and CDR2 is YFSETQ. V lost 0 bases to trimming and J lost 4 bases, with 8 bases between them. The CDR3 sequence is CASSLGEFYEQYF. The CDR3 nucleotides read TGCGCCAGCAGCTTGGGGGAATTTTACGAGCAGTACTTC.

This chain joins TRBV24-1 and TRBJ2-1; tentative D call: TRBD2 (6 bases). The V end lost 3 bases, the J end lost 6 bases, and 14 bases lay between the germline ends. The CDR3 is 15 residues long. Germline CDR1 KGHDR, CDR2 SFDVKD. CDR3 nucleotides: TGTGCCACCAGTGATGTCGGGGAGGCCCTCAATGAGCAGTTCTTC. Translation gives CATSDVGEALNEQFF.

V usage is TRBV20-1 and J usage is TRBJ2-3; 11 nucleotides agree with TRBD2. V lost 4 bases to trimming and J lost 0 bases; unmatched junction nucleotides: 6. The CDR3 loop spans 16 amino acids. Looked up from germline, CDR1 is DFQATT and CDR2 is SNEGSKA (reference sequence). The CDR3 is CSATKLAGDSTDTQYF. For the CDR3, the DNA is TGCAGTGCTACTAAACTAGCGGGGGATAGCACAGATACGCAGTATTTT.

This clonotype was observed a few times. The rearrangement joins TRBV12-3 or TRBV12-4 to TRBJ2-7, with 8 bases fitting TRBD1. J was trimmed by 5 bases and V by 6 bases; bases with no gene match: 6. The CDR3 spans 13 residues. The CDR3 spells CASSFRGRHEQYF. As DNA, the CDR3 is TGTGCCAGCAGCTTCAGGGGGCGGCACGAGCAGTACTTC.

This clonotype turned up a few times. J is TRBJ2-1 and V is TRBV20-1; TRBD2 agrees at 9 bases. J lost 4 bases, V lost 3 bases, and 16 bases had no gene match. CDR1 and CDR2 from the germline V gene are DFQATT and SNEGSKA (reference sequence). The CDR3 totals 18 residues. The CDR3 loop reads CSASSGGRFTTLYNEQFF. CDR3 bases: TGCAGTGCTAGTAGCGGGGGCCGCTTCACCACGCTATACAATGAGCAGTTCTTC.

The chain carries TRBV5-1 and TRBJ2-1; TRBD2 matches at 8 bases. The CDR3 length is 15 residues. Germline CDR1 SGHRS, CDR2 YFSETQ. The V segment lost 4 bases and the J segment 5 bases; nucleotides outside the gene matches: 8. The CDR3 protein is CASSPGGPRNNEQFF. In DNA, the CDR3 is TGCGCCAGCAGCCCGGGGGGGCCTAGGAACAATGAGCAGTTCTTC.

V and J are TRBV5-1 and TRBJ2-7; TRBD1 is a possible D gene (9 bases). The germline V gene has CDR1 SGHRS and CDR2 YFSETQ. The CDR3 runs to 15 residues. V was clipped by 5 bases and J by 1 base, with 16 bases between them. CDR3 nucleotide sequence: TGCGCCAGCAGAAGCGGGGGACAGGGATCCTACGAGCAGTACTTC. Amino acids: CASRSGGQGSYEQYF.

This clonotype was detected a few times. The CDR3 DNA follows: TGCAGTGTCACCCCCGGGACAGGGACCTTGGGGGAGCAGTACGTC. Protein product: CSVTPGTGTLGEQYV. The chain links TRBV20-1 to TRBJ2-7; 9 nucleotides match TRBD1. V lost 7 bases, J lost 7 bases, and 17 bases stayed unmatched. This CDR3 region has 15 residues. The germline CDR1 and CDR2 sequences are DFQATT and SNEGSKA (reference sequence).

This clonotype was seen a single time. The rearrangement joins TRBV25-1 to TRBJ2-5; D is unresolved. The CDR3 contains 14 residues. Trimming cost V 7 bases and J 2 bases, with 14 bases left between them. CDR1 is MGHDK and CDR2 is SYGVNS in the germline V gene. This CDR3 reads CASNMGRPQETQYF. CDR3 bases: TGTGCCAGCAACATGGGCAGGCCTCAAGAGACCCAGTACTTC.

This chain connects TRBV20-1 to TRBJ2-7; weak D call: TRBD1 (6 bases). The CDR3 has 13 amino acids. Germline V gene lookup returns CDR1 DFQATT and CDR2 SNEGSKA (reference sequence). Trimming removed 4 bases from V and 3 bases from J, with 13 bases in between. For the CDR3, the DNA is TGCAGTGCTACCCAGGGGTTGGACTACGAGCAGTACTTC. Its protein product is CSATQGLDYEQYF.

This clonotype was seen only a few times. The V gene is TRBV6-2 or TRBV6-3, the J gene TRBJ2-7; D not resolved. Germline assignment: CDR1 MNHEY and CDR2 SVGEGT. The CDR3 runs 17 residues. V lost 2 bases and J 0 bases, leaving 17 bases between the germline ends. CDR3 DNA: TGTGCCAGCAGTTACAACTTGAGGAAATCTAGCTCCTACGAGCAGTACGTC. It specifies CASSYNLRKSSSYEQYV.

The CDR3 region has the DNA TGCAGTGCTAGGCTCCGGGACAGACAAGAGACCCAGTACTTC. It yields the protein CSARLRDRQETQYF. This rearrangement joins TRBV20-1 to TRBJ2-5; 7 nucleotides line up with TRBD1. The CDR3 totals 14 residues. Unmatched junction bases numbered 6, after V lost 3 bases and J lost 2 bases. The germline V gene encodes CDR1 DFQATT and CDR2 SNEGSKA (reference sequence).

This clonotype appeared a few times. The chain has TRBV3-1 and TRBJ2-1; perhaps D is TRBD1 or TRBD2 (6 bases each). Looked up from germline, CDR1 is LGHDT and CDR2 is YNNKEL (reference sequence). The V end lost 1 base, the J end lost 7 bases, and 11 bases lay between the germline ends. CDR3 size: 14 residues. The CDR3 coding sequence is TGTGCCAGCAGCCAAGCGGGGGCAAGAAATGAGCAGTTCTTC. This codes for CASSQAGARNEQFF.

This clonotype showed up many times. CDR3 residues: CASRTTGELFF. As DNA, the CDR3 is TGTGCCAGCAGAACCACCGGGGAGCTGTTTTTT. The chain recombines TRBV12-3 or TRBV12-4 with TRBJ2-2, with unresolved D. Trimming pared 6 bases from V and 4 bases from J, leaving 3 bases between. The CDR3 length is 11 residues.